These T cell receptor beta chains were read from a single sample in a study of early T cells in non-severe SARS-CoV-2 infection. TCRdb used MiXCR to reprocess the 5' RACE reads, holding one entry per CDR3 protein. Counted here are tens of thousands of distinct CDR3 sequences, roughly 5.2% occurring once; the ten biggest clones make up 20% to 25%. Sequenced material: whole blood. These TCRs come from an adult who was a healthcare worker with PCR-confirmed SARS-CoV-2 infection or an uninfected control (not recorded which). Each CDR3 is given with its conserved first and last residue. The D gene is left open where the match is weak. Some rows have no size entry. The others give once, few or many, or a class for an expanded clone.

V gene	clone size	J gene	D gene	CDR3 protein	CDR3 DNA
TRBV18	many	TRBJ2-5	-	CASSPATASQETQYF	TGTGCCAGCTCACCAGCGACAGCGTCTCAAGAGACCCAGTACTTC
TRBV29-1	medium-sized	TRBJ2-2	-	CSVEPQPGGELFF	TGCAGCGTTGAACCCCAGCCCGGAGGGGAGCTGTTTTTT
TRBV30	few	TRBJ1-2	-	CAWNRGPNNYGYTF	TGTGCCTGGAACCGGGGCCCGAATAACTATGGCTACACCTTC
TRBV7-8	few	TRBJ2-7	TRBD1	CASSMGQGWGYEQYF	TGTGCCAGCAGCATGGGACAGGGATGGGGCTACGAGCAGTACTTC
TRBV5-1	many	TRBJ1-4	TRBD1	CASSPGQGSEKLFF	TGCGCCAGCAGCCCCGGACAGGGCAGTGAAAAACTGTTTTTT
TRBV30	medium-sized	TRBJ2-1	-	CAWSRLSPEPFF	TGTGCCTGGAGCCGACTTTCCCCCGAACCGTTCTTC
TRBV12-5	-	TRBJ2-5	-	CASGRGAPETQYF	TGTGCTAGTGGTCGCGGGGCGCCGGAGACCCAGTACTTC
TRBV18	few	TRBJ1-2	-	CASSLDRSGYTF	TGTGCCAGCTCACTCGACAGATCAGGCTACACCTTC
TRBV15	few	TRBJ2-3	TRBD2	CATSRDLAGGLPDTQYF	TGTGCCACCAGCAGAGATTTAGCGGGGGGGCTCCCAGATACGCAGTATTTT
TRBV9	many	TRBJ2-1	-	CASSAGGGNAYNEQFF	TGTGCCAGCAGCGCGGGTGGGGGGAACGCCTACAATGAGCAGTTCTTC
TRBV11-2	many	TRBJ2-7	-	CASSLAMRQVISYEQYF	TGTGCCAGCAGCTTAGCGATGCGACAGGTAATATCCTACGAGCAGTACTTC
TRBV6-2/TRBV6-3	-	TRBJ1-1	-	CASSFQENTEAFF	TGTGCCAGCAGTTTCCAGGAGAACACTGAAGCTTTCTTT
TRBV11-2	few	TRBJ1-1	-	CASSTGESMGEAFF	TGTGCCAGCAGCACGGGAGAATCGATGGGAGAAGCTTTCTTT
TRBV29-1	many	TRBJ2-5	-	CSVEIGASETQYF	TGCAGCGTCGAGATAGGGGCATCAGAGACCCAGTACTTC
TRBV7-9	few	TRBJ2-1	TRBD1	CASSSRAPGTGGWNEQFF	TGTGCCAGCAGCTCAAGGGCCCCCGGGACAGGGGGCTGGAATGAGCAGTTCTTC
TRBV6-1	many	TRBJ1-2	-	CASSATALYGYTF	TGTGCCAGCAGTGCGACGGCTCTCTATGGCTACACCTTC
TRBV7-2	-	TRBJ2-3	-	CASRQGGADTQYF	TGTGCCAGCAGGCAAGGGGGGGCCGATACGCAGTATTTT
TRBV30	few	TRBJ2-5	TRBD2	CAWSGLAGSGETQYF	TGTGCCTGGAGTGGACTAGCGGGATCGGGGGAGACCCAGTACTTC
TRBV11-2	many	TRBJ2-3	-	CASSPPGRRTDTQYF	TGTGCCAGCAGCCCGCCAGGGAGGAGGACAGATACGCAGTATTTT
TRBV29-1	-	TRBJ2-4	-	CSVGEAGNIQYF	TGCAGCGTTGGGGAGGCGGGAAACATTCAGTACTTC